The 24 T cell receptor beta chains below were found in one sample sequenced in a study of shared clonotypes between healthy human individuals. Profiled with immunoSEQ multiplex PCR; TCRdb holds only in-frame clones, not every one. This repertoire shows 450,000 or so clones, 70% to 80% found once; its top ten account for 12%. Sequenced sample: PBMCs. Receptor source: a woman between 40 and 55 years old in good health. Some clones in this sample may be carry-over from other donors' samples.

The CDR3 DNA follows: TGTGCCAGCAGCTTAGGGACAGAAGCTAACTATGGCTACACCTTC. It translates to CASSLGTEANYGYTF. The rearrangement uses TRBV11-2 and TRBJ1-2, with D perhaps TRBD1 (6 bases). This CDR3 is built from 15 residues. The germline V gene encodes CDR1 SGHAT and CDR2 FQNNGV. Trimming removed 1 base from V and 0 bases from J, with 9 bases in between.

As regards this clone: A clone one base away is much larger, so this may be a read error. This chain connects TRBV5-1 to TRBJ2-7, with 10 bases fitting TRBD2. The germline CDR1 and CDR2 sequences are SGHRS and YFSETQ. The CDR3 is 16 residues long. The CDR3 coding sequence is TGCGCCGGCAGCTTGGCCGTGTCTAGCGGGAGTACCGAGCAGTACTTC. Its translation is CAGSLAVSSGSTEQYF.

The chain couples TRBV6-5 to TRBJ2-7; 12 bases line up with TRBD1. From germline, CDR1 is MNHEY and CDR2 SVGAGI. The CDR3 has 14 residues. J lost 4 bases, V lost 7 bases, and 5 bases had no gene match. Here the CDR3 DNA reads TGTGCCAGCACCCGGGGACAGGGGGCGTACGAGCAGTACTTC. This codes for CASTRGQGAYEQYF.

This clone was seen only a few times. CDR3 DNA: TGTGCCAGCAGTGCCGATGTAGGGGGTGGGGCCAATGAGCAGTTCTTC. As protein: CASSADVGGGANEQFF. This chain uses TRBV28 with TRBJ2-1; maybe TRBD1 (6 bases). Germline CDR1 MDHEN, CDR2 SYDVKM. Trimming removed 5 bases from V and 6 bases from J, with 20 bases in between. The CDR3 consists of 16 residues.

The CDR3 here is CASSERQGYGYTF. The CDR3 DNA reads TGTGCCAGCAGTGAACGTCAGGGCTATGGCTACACCTTC. J is TRBJ1-2 and V is TRBV6-1; tentatively, D is TRBD1 (5 bases). Germline CDR1 MNHNS, CDR2 SASEGT. V lost 2 bases, J lost 4 bases, and 8 bases lay in between. The length of the CDR3 is 13 residues.

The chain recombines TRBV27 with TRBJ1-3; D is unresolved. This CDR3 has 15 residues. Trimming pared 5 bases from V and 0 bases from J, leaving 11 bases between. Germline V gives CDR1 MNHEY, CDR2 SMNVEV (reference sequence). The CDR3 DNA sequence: TGTGCCAGCAGTCCCTCGCCCAGCTCTGGAAACACCATATATTTT. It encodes CASSPSPSSGNTIYF.

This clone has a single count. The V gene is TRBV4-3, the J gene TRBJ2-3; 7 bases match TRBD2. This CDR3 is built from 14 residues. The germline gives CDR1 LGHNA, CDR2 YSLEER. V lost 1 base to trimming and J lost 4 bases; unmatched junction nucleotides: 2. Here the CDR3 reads CASSQGLASDTQYF. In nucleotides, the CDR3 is TGCGCCAGCAGCCAAGGACTAGCATCAGATACGCAGTATTTT.

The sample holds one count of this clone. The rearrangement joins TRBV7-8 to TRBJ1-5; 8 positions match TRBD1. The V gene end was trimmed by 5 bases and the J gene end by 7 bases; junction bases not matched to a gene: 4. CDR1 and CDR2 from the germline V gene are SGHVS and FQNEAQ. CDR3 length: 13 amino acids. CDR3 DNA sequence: TGTGCCAGCAGCACAGGGGGAAGGCAGCCCCAGCATTTT. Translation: CASSTGGRQPQHF.

The CDR3 sequence: CASSETDTDTQYF. Written as DNA, the CDR3 is TGTGCCAGCAGTGAAACGGACACAGATACGCAGTATTTT. V usage is TRBV6-1 and J usage is TRBJ2-3; D not resolved. This CDR3 contains 13 residues. With 2 bases removed from V and 2 bases from J, the gap between germline ends came to 5 bases. The germline V gene has CDR1 MNHNS and CDR2 SASEGT.

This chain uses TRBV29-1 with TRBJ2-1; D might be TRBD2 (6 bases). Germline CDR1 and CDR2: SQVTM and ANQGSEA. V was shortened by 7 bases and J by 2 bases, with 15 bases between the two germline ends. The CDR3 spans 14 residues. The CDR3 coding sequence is TGCAGCGGGAGGGACCGGGGCACCTACAATGAGCAGTTCTTC. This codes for CSGRDRGTYNEQFF.

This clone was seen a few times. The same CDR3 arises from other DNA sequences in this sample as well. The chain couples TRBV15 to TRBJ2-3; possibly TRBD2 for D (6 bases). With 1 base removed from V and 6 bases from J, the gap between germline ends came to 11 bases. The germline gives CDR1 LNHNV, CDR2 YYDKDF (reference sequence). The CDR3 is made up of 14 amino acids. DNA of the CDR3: TGTGCCACCAGCAGAGTCGGGGGTTCGGATACGCAGTATTTT. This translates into CATSRVGGSDTQYF.

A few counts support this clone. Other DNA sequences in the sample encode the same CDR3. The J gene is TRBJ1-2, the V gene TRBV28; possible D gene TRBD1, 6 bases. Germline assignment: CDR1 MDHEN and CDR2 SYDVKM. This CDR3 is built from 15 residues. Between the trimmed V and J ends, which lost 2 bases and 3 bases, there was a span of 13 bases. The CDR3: CASSLTTGPYYGYTF. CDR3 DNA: TGTGCCAGCAGTTTAACGACAGGACCTTACTATGGCTACACCTTC.

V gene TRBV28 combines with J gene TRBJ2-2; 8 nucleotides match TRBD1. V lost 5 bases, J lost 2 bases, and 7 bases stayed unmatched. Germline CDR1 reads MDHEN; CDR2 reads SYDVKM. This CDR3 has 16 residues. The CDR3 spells CASSPPDRGNTGELFF. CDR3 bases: TGTGCCAGCAGTCCACCAGACAGGGGAAACACCGGGGAGCTGTTTTTT.

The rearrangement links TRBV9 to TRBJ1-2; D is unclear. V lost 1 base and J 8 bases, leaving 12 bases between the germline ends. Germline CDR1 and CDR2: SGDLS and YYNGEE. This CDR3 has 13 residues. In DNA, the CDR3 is TGTGCCAGCAGCGTAAACCCTCGGAGGGGCTACACCTTC. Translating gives CASSVNPRRGYTF.

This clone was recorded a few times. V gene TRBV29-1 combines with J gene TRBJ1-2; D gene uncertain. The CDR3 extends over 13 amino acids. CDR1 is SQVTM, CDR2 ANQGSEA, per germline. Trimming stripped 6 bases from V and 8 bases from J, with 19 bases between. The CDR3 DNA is TGCAGCGTGAGAAGGGATTCTCCGCTGGGCTACACCTTC. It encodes CSVRRDSPLGYTF.

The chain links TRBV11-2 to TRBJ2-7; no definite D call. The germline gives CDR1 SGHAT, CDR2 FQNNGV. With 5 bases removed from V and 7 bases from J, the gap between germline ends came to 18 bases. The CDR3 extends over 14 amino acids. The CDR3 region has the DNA TGTGCCAGCAGCCGACCAACCCTCTTTTGGGAGCAGTACTTC. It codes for CASSRPTLFWEQYF. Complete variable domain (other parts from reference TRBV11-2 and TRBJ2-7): EAGVAQSPRYKIIEKRQSVAFWCNPISGHATLYWYQQILGQGPKLLIQFQNNGVVDDSQLPKDRFSAERLKGVDSTLKIQPAKLEDSAVYLCASSRPTLFWEQYFGPGTRLTVT.

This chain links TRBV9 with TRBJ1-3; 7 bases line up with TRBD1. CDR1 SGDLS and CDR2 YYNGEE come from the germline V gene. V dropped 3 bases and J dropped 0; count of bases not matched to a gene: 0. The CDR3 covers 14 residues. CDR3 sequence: CASSGQGSGNTIYF. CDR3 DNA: TGTGCCAGCAGCGGACAGGGCTCTGGAAACACCATATATTTT. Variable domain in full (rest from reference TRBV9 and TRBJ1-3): DSGVTQTPKHLITATGQRVTLRCSPRSGDLSVYWYQQSLDQGLQFLIQYYNGEERAKGNILERFSAQQFPDLHSELNLSSLELGDSALYFCASSGQGSGNTIYFGEGSWLTVV.

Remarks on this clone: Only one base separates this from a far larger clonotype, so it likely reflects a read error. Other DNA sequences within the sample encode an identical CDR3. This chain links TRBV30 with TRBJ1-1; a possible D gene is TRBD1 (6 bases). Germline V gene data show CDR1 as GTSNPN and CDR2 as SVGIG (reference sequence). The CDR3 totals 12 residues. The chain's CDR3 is CAWSVGGLEAFF. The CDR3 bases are TGTGCCTGGAGCGTCGGGGGCCTTGAAGCCTTCTTT.

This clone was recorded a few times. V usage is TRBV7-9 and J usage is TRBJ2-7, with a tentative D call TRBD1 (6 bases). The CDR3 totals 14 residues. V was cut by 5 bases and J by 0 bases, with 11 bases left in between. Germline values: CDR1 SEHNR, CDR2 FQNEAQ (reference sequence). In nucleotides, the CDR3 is TGTGCCAGCAGCATTAACAGGGACTCCTACGAGCAGTACTTC. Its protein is CASSINRDSYEQYF.

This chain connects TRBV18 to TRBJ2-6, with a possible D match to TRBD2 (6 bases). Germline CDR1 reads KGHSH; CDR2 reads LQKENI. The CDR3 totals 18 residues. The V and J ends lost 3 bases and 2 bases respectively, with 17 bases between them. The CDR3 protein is CASSPETGPGAGANVLTF. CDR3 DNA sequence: TGTGCCAGCTCACCTGAGACCGGACCGGGGGCTGGGGCCAACGTCCTGACTTTC.

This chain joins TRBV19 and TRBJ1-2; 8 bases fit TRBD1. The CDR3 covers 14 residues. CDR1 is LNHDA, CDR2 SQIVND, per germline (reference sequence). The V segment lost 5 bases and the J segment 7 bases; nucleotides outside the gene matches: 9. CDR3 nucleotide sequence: TGTGCCAGTAGTCCTACCGCAGGGGGCGTTGGCTACACCTTC. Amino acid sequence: CASSPTAGGVGYTF.

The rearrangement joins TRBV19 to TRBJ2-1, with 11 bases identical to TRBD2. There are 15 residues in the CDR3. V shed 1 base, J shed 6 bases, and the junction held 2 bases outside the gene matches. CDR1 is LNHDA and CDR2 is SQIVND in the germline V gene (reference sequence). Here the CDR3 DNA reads TGTGCCAGTAGTATAGGACTAGCGGGATCCAATGAGCAGTTCTTC. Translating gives CASSIGLAGSNEQFF. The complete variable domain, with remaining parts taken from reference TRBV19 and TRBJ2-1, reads DGGITQSPKYLFRKEGQNVTLSCEQNLNHDAMYWYRQDPGQGLRLIYYSQIVNDFQKGDIAEGYSVSREKKESFPLTVTSAQKNPTAFYLCASSIGLAGSNEQFFGPGTRLTVL.

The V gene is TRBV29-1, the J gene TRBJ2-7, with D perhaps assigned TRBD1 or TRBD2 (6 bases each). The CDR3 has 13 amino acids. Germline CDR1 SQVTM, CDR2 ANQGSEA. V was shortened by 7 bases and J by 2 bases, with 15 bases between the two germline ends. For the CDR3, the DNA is TGCAGCGCCGGGGGCGGAGCGACCTACGAGCAGTACTTC. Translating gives CSAGGGATYEQYF.

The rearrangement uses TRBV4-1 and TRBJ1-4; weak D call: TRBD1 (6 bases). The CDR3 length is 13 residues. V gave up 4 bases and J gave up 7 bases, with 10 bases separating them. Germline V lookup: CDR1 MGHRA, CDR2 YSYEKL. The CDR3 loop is CASSREGGEKLFF. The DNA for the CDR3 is TGCGCCAGCAGCCGAGAAGGGGGTGAAAAACTGTTTTTT.